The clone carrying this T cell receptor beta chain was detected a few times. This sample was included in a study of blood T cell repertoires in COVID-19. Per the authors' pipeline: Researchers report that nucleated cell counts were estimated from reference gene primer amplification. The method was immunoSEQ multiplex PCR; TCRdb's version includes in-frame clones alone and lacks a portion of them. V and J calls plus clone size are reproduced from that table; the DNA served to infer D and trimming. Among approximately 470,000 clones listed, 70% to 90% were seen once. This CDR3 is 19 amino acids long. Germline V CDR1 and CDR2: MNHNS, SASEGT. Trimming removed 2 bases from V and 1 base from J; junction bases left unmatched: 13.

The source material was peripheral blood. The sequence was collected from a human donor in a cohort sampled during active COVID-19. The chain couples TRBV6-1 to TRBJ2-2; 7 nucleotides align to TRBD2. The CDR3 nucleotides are TGTGCCAGCAGTGAACGCCTTTTATGGGTAGCGGGGAACACCGGGGAGCTGTTTTTT. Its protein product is CASSERLLWVAGNTGELFF.